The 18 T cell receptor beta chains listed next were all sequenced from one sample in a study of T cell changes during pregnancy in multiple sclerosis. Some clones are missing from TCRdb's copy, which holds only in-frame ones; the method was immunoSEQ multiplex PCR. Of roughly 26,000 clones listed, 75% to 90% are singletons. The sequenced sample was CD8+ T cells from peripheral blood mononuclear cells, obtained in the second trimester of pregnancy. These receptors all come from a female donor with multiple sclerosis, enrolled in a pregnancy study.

CDR3 loop: CARSLDYTISYNEQFF. CDR3 DNA: TGTGCCAGAAGCTTGGACTATACTATCTCCTACAATGAGCAGTTCTTC. The J gene is TRBJ2-1, the V gene TRBV5-3, with D uncertain. TRBV5-3 is designated an ORF whose function remains uncertain. The CDR3 totals 16 residues. V was pared by 0 bases and J by 0 bases, with 10 bases between.

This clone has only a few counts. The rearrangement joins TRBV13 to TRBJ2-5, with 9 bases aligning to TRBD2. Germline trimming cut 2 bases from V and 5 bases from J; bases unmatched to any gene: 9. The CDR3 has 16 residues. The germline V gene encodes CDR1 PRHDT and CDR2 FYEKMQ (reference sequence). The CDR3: CASSLTREGQRETQYF. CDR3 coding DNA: TGTGCCAGCAGCTTAACGCGGGAGGGCCAAAGGGAGACCCAGTACTTC.

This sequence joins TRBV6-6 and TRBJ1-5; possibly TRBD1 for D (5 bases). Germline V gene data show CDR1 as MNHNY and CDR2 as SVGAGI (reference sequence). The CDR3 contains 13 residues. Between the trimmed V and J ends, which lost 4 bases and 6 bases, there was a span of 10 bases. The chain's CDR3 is CASSWTLSQPQHF. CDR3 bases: TGTGCCAGCAGTTGGACATTGAGTCAGCCCCAGCATTTT.

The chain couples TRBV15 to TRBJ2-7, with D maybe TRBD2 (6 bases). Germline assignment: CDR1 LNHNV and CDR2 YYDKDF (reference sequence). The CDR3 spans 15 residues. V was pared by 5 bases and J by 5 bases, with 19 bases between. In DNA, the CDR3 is TGTGCCACCAGCCCCCAGCGGGCGAGTGGAAACGAGCAGTACTTC. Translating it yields CATSPQRASGNEQYF. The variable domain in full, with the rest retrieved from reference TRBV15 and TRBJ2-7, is DAMVIQNPRYQVTQFGKPVTLSCSQTLNHNVMYWYQQKSSQAPKLLFHYYDKDFNNEADTPDNFQSRRPNTSFCFLDIRSPGLGDTAMYLCATSPQRASGNEQYFGPGTRLTVT.

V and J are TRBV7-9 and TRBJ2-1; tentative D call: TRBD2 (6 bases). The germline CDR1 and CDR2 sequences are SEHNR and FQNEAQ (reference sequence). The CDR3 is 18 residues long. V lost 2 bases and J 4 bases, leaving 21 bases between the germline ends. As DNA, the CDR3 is TGTGCCAGCAGCTTATCCGACGTGGCAGCGGGTAGATACAATGAGCAGTTCTTC. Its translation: CASSLSDVAAGRYNEQFF. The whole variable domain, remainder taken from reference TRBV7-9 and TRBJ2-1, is DTGVSQNPRHKITKRGQNVTFRCDPISEHNRLYWYRQTLGQGPEFLTYFQNEAQLEKSRLLSDRFSAERPKGSFSTLEIQRTEQGDSAMYLCASSLSDVAAGRYNEQFFGPGTRLTVL.

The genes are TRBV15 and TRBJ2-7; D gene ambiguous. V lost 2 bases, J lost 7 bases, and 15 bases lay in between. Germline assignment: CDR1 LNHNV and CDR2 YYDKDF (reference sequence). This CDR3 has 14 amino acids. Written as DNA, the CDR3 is TGTGCCACCAGCAGACTGGTTGGAGCTCGTGAGCAGTACTTC. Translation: CATSRLVGAREQYF.

In DNA form, the CDR3 reads TGTGCCAGCAGACTCGCCTCCTCTGGGGCCAACGTCCTGACTTTC. Its protein product is CASRLASSGANVLTF. The rearrangement links TRBV27 to TRBJ2-6; D is ambiguous. The germline V gene has CDR1 MNHEY and CDR2 SMNVEV (reference sequence). Trimming took off 6 bases at V and 0 bases at J, with 9 bases between the two ends. CDR3 length: 15 amino acids.

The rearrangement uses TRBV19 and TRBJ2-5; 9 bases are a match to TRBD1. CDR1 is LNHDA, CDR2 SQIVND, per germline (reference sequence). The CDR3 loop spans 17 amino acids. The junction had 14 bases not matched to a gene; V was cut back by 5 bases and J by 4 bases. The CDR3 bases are TGTGCCAGTAGTTTCGGGACAGGGTCTTCCTTCGGAGAGACCCAGTACTTC. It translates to CASSFGTGSSFGETQYF.

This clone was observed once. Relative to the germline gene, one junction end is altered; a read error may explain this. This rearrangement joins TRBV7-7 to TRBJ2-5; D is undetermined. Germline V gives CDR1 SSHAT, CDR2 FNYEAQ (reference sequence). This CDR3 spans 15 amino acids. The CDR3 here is CASSFGDGGTETQYF. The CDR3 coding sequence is TGTGCTAGCAGCTTTGGCGACGGCGGCACGGAGACCCAGTACTTC.

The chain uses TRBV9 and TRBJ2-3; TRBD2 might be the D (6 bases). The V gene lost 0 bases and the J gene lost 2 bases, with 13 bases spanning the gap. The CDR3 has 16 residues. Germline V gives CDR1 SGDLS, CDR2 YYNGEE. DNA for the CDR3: TGTGCCAGCAGCGTAGCGCTAGCGTCCATCACAGATACGCAGTATTTT. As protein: CASSVALASITDTQYF.

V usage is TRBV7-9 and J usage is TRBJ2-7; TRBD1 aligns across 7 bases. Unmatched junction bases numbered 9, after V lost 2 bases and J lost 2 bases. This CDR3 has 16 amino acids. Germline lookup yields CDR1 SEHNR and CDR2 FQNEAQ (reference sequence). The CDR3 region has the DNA TGTGCCAGCAGCTTAAGGTTTCGGGACAGCACCTACGAGCAGTACTTC. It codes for CASSLRFRDSTYEQYF.

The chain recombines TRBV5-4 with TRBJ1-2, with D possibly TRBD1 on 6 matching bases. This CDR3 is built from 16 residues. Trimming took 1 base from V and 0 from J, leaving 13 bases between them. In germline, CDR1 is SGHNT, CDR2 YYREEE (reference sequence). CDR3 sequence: CASSLPDSEANYGYTF. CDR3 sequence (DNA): TGTGCCAGCAGCTTGCCGGACAGCGAAGCTAACTATGGCTACACCTTC.

CDR3 residues: CASSEETGTGGDEQYF. The CDR3 bases are TGTGCCAGCAGTGAGGAGACGGGGACAGGGGGAGACGAGCAGTACTTC. The V call is TRBV6-1, the J call TRBJ2-7, with 11 positions matching TRBD1. The junction had 9 bases not matched to a gene; V was cut back by 3 bases and J by 5 bases. Germline assignment: CDR1 MNHNS and CDR2 SASEGT. This CDR3 has 16 residues.

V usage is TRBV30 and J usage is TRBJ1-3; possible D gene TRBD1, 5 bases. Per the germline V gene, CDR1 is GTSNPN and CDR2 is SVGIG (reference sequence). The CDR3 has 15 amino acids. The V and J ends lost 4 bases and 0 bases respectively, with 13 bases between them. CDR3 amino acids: CAWTGGASSGNTIYF. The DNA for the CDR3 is TGTGCCTGGACGGGGGGTGCTAGCTCTGGAAACACCATATATTTT.

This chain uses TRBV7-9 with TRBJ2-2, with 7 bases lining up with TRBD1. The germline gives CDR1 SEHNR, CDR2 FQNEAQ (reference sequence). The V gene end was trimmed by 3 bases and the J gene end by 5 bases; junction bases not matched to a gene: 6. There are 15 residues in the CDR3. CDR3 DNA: TGTGCCAGCAGCTTCAGGACAGGAGAAACCGGGGAGCTGTTTTTT. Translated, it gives CASSFRTGETGELFF.

The CDR3 DNA follows: TGTGCCAGCAACTATGCAGGGGGTTCGGGTGAAAAACTGTTTTTT. Its translation is CASNYAGGSGEKLFF. The rearrangement links TRBV27 to TRBJ1-4, with 7 bases aligning to TRBD1. The length of the CDR3 is 15 residues. Germline V gene data show CDR1 as MNHEY and CDR2 as SMNVEV (reference sequence). The trim removed 7 bases at V and 7 bases at J, leaving 12 bases unmatched.

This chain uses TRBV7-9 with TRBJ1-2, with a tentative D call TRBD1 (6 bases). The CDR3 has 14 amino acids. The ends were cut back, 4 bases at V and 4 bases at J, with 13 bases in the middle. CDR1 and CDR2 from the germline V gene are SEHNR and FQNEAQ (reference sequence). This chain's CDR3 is CASSSYRVGYGYTF. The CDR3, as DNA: TGTGCCAGCAGCTCGTACAGGGTTGGCTATGGCTACACCTTC.

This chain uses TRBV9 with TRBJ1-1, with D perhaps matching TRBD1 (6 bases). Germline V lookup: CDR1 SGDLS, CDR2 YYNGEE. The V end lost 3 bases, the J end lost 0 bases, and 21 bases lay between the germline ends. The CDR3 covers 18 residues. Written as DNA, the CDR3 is TGTGCCAGCAGCGCGGGGGGGGCGGGGCTAGTAATGAACACTGAAGCTTTCTTT. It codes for CASSAGGAGLVMNTEAFF.